This T cell receptor beta chain was sequenced in a study of CD8+ T cells in alopecia areata. Overall study context: Female C3H/HeJ mice aged roughly 7-11 weeks were given skin from C3H/HeJ graft donors, about 6-13 months old, that had spontaneous alopecia. Study outcomes and limitations: Elevated clonality characterized lesional scalp relative to normal scalp, particularly in alopecia totalis/universalis. Tissue-resident alphabeta T cells belonging to normal skin likewise get sequenced within scalp specimens. Patients showed less clear TCR sequence sharing than mice, possibly partly because of HLA diversity.

Pooled cutaneous lymph node cells were sorted using CD4, CD8alpha, NKG2D, NKG2ACE and other markers. The germline gives CDR1 FNHDT, CDR2 SITEND (reference sequence). The CDR3 runs 12 residues. This clone was recorded a few times. Its antigen is not known. Mouse gene names apply. The read finishes 4 residues shy of the CDR3 end, and the germline J gene is used to complete it. Reverse transcription of extracted RNA yielded cDNA, which provided the sequencing template. Some clones are missing from TCRdb's copy, which holds only in-frame ones; the method was immunoSEQ multiplex PCR. The counts give over 250,000 clones, none of them seen only once; about 1.1% is held by the top ten.

The sample taken for sequencing was CD4+ T cells sorted from a lymph node. This receptor was taken from a C3H/HeJ mouse with alopecia areata. The strain's MHC type: H2-k. The chain has TRBV19 and TRBJ2-1; 7 bases line up with TRBD2. CDR3 protein: CASSLWGAEQFF. The CDR3 DNA, read in part, is TGTGCCAGCAGTCTCTGGGGGGCT.